This is a list of T cell receptor beta chains from one sample in a study of cytomegalovirus exposure and HLA in healthy donors. This table comes from immunoSEQ multiplex PCR, and its TCRdb copy is limited to in-frame clones, with some not included. This table has approximately 160,000 clones, approximately 86% appearing once. Material for sequencing was PBMCs. Receptors originate from a woman aged 18-29 years in good health and CMV-seronegative. Both conserved end residues are part of each CDR3. The D gene is left open where the match is weak. Clone sizes are given selectively: once, few, many, or a class where the clone is expanded.

>NA|TRBJ1-1|TRBV29-1|TRBD1
CSAMTGGVGTEAFF
TGCAGCGCTATGACAGGGGGCGTCGGAACTGAAGCTTTCTTT
>NA|TRBJ1-4|TRBV28|TRBD1
CASSSHRGLGEKLFF
TGTGCCAGCAGCTCCCACAGGGGGCTGGGTGAAAAACTGTTTTTT
>NA|TRBJ2-5|TRBV4-3|NA
CASSPRRRGAEETQYF
TGCGCCAGCAGCCCAAGACGTCGGGGGGCCGAGGAGACCCAGTACTTC
>NA|TRBJ1-1|TRBV6-5|NA
CASSYGQPGTEAFF
TGTGCCAGCAGTTACGGACAGCCAGGCACTGAAGCTTTCTTT
>NA|TRBJ2-2|TRBV4-2|TRBD2
CASSRREAGELFF
TGTGCCAGCAGCCGGCGGGAGGCCGGGGAGCTGTTTTTT
>NA|TRBJ2-5|TRBV27|TRBD1
CASSLLTGLETQYF
TGTGCCAGCAGTTTACTGACAGGGCTGGAGACCCAGTACTTC
>NA|TRBJ2-5|TRBV5-1|TRBD1
CASTTGTGGQETQYF
TGCGCCAGCACTACCGGGACAGGGGGCCAAGAGACCCAGTACTTC
>NA|TRBJ2-2|TRBV7-2|TRBD1
CASSRQGMTGELFF
TGTGCCAGCTCCCGACAGGGTATGACCGGGGAGCTGTTTTTT
>once|TRBJ2-7|TRBV29-1|TRBD2
CSVFSGGSSYEQYF
TGCAGCGTTTTCAGCGGGGGGTCCTCCTACGAGCAGTACTTC
>NA|TRBJ1-5|TRBV30|NA
CAWSVPQDNQPQHF
TGTGCCTGGAGTGTACCCCAGGACAATCAGCCCCAGCATTTT
>NA|TRBJ1-2|TRBV7-9|NA
CASSLAPGNYGYTF
TGTGCCAGCAGCTTAGCTCCAGGGAACTATGGCTACACCTTC
>NA|TRBJ2-7|TRBV4-1|NA
CASSQEPGYYEQYF
TGCGCCAGCAGCCAAGAGCCGGGTTACTACGAGCAGTACTTC
>NA|TRBJ1-1|TRBV27|NA
CASKITRNDEAFF
TGTGCCAGCAAAATTACACGCAATGATGAAGCTTTCTTT
>NA|TRBJ2-7|TRBV14|TRBD1
CASSLATGAAYERYF
TGTGCCAGCAGTCTGGCGACAGGGGCGGCCTACGAGCGGTACTTC
>NA|TRBJ2-5|TRBV4-3|NA
CASSLGSTRGETQYF
TGCGCCAGCAGTTTGGGCTCTACAAGGGGAGAGACCCAGTACTTC
>few|TRBJ1-1|TRBV6-6|TRBD1
CASSIQGDPEAFF
TGTGCCAGCAGTATCCAGGGGGACCCTGAAGCTTTCTTT
>NA|TRBJ2-7|TRBV10-1|NA
CASSERGGRRDEQYF
TGCGCCAGCAGTGAGAGGGGGGGGCGTAGGGACGAGCAGTACTTC
>once|TRBJ2-7|TRBV7-9|NA
CASSAGTNLPYEQYF
TGTGCCAGCAGCGCCGGGACAAACCTCCCCTACGAGCAGTACTTC
>NA|TRBJ1-1|TRBV5-4|NA
CASSLSGFTEAFF
TGTGCCAGCAGCTTGTCAGGGTTCACTGAAGCTTTCTTT
>NA|TRBJ1-1|TRBV5-1|NA
CASSSLGGREAFF
TGCGCCAGCAGCTCCCTGGGGGGAAGGGAAGCTTTCTTT
>NA|TRBJ1-2|TRBV27|NA
CASSESKGGYTF
TGTGCCAGCAGTGAGTCAAAGGGGGGCTACACCTTC
>NA|TRBJ2-3|TRBV14|NA
CASSQFSGVSADTQYF
TGTGCCAGCAGCCAATTCTCAGGGGTTTCAGCAGATACGCAGTATTTT
>NA|TRBJ1-4|TRBV13|NA
CASSSRTRNEKLFF
TGTGCCAGCAGCTCCCGGACAAGGAATGAAAAACTGTTTTTT
>NA|TRBJ2-3|TRBV18|TRBD1
CASSPPGQVGPRTLYF
TGTGCCAGCTCACCACCTGGACAGGTCGGACCTAGGACGTTGTATTTT
>NA|TRBJ2-4|TRBV6-4|NA
CASSLDYGAKNIQYF
TGTGCCAGCAGCCTTGACTATGGAGCCAAAAACATTCAGTACTTC
>NA|TRBJ2-7|TRBV6-1|NA
CASSEARRGRSFPYEQYF
TGTGCCAGCAGTGAAGCCCGAAGGGGCCGTTCCTTTCCCTACGAGCAGTACTTC
>once|TRBJ1-3|TRBV27|TRBD1
CASSSYNRGPLGNTIYF
TGTGCCAGCAGTTCCTACAACAGGGGACCCCTGGGAAACACCATATATTTT
>NA|TRBJ2-1|TRBV25-1|NA
CASSEGAGNEQFF
TGTGCCAGCAGTGAGGGGGCAGGGAATGAGCAGTTCTTC
>NA|TRBJ2-7|TRBV6-6|NA
CATLTAPYEQYF
TGTGCCACCCTAACTGCCCCCTACGAGCAGTACTTC
>NA|TRBJ2-1|TRBV5-1|NA
CASSLEAEYNEQFF
TGCGCCAGCAGCTTGGAAGCCGAGTACAATGAGCAGTTCTTC
>NA|TRBJ1-2|TRBV9|NA
CASSVGLREDYGYTF
TGTGCCAGCAGCGTAGGACTCCGGGAGGACTATGGCTACACCTTC
>NA|TRBJ2-3|TRBV6-1|NA
CASSEFRDTTDTQYF
TGTGCCAGCAGTGAGTTCAGGGACACCACAGATACGCAGTATTTT
>NA|TRBJ1-2|TRBV7-6|NA
CASSLAWQSFNYGYTF
TGTGCCAGCAGCTTAGCGTGGCAGTCCTTTAACTATGGCTACACCTTC
>few|TRBJ1-5|TRBV5-1|NA
CASSLVLGQPQHF
TGCGCCAGCAGCTTGGTATTGGGCCAGCCCCAGCATTTT
>NA|TRBJ2-7|TRBV20-1|TRBD2
CSAISGEQYF
TGCAGTGCTATTAGCGGGGAGCAGTACTTC
>once|TRBJ2-2|TRBV7-8|TRBD1
CASSFRLMTGTGELFF
TGTGCCAGCAGCTTTAGGTTAATGACAGGGACCGGGGAGCTGTTTTTT
>NA|TRBJ1-1|TRBV18|NA
CASSPTTGGDTEAFF
TGTGCCAGCTCACCAACGACAGGTGGGGACACTGAAGCTTTCTTT
>NA|TRBJ2-7|TRBV29-1|TRBD1
CSVVNRGYEQYF
TGCAGCGTTGTTAACAGGGGCTACGAGCAGTACTTC
>once|TRBJ2-1|TRBV6-1|TRBD2
CASREVWIGLATNEQFF
TGTGCCAGCAGGGAAGTTTGGATAGGACTAGCGACCAATGAGCAGTTCTTC
>NA|TRBJ2-2|TRBV11-2|NA
CASSSGQNLGELFF
TGTGCCAGCAGCTCGGGACAAAACCTGGGGGAGCTGTTTTTT
>NA|TRBJ1-5|TRBV19|NA
CASRGAENQPQHF
TGTGCCAGTAGGGGGGCAGAAAATCAGCCCCAGCATTTT
>NA|TRBJ1-2|TRBV18|TRBD1
CASSPTGDPYGYTF
TGTGCCAGCTCGCCGACAGGGGATCCGTATGGCTACACCTTC
>NA|TRBJ1-6|TRBV5-1|TRBD1
CASSFETGGGSSPLHF
TGCGCCAGCAGCTTTGAGACAGGGGGCGGGAGTTCACCCCTCCACTTT
>NA|TRBJ2-7|TRBV19|TRBD2
CASSWRGGNEQYF
TGTGCCAGTAGTTGGCGGGGGGGCAACGAGCAGTACTTC
>few|TRBJ1-1|TRBV6-5|NA
CASSYLEGTEAFF
TGTGCCAGCAGTTACCTTGAGGGTACTGAAGCTTTCTTT
>NA|TRBJ2-1|TRBV7-2|TRBD1
CASSDQGATYNEQFF
TGTGCCAGCAGCGACCAGGGGGCGACATACAATGAGCAGTTCTTC
>NA|TRBJ1-2|TRBV7-9|NA
CASSPPGLILKFGGYTF
TGTGCCAGCAGCCCGCCCGGACTGATTTTAAAGTTCGGCGGCTACACCTTC
>NA|TRBJ2-3|TRBV21-1|NA
CASSKELVGGDTQYF
TGTGCCAGCAGCAAAGAACTAGTAGGTGGAGATACGCAGTATTTT
>NA|TRBJ2-1|TRBV19|NA
CASSIQSGSYNEQFF
TGTGCCAGTAGTATTCAGAGCGGCTCCTACAATGAGCAGTTCTTC
>NA|TRBJ1-2|TRBV29-1|TRBD1
CSVEGRGLGYGYTF
TGCAGCGTTGAAGGCAGGGGGCTTGGATACGGCTACACCTTC
>NA|TRBJ1-5|TRBV27|TRBD1
CASSSGTGGYQPQHF
TGTGCCAGCAGTTCCGGGACAGGGGGATATCAGCCCCAGCATTTT
>NA|TRBJ2-3|TRBV7-6|NA
CASSLGGLPFTDTQYF
TGTGCCAGCAGCTTGGGGGGGCTCCCCTTCACAGATACGCAGTATTTT